What follows are 27 T cell receptor beta chains derived from one specimen sequenced in a study of blood T cell repertoires in COVID-19. TCRdb's copy holds only in-frame clones and misses some; the assay was immunoSEQ multiplex PCR. The sample includes about 430,000 clones, about 88% of them seen just once. The sequencing input was PBMCs or T cells enriched from blood (not recorded which). These receptor sequences come from a woman younger than 35 who had been exposed to COVID-19.

This chain uses TRBV25-1 with TRBJ1-4, with unresolved D. V was clipped by 4 bases and J by 5 bases, with 14 bases between them. The CDR3 consists of 15 residues. Germline loops: CDR1 MGHDK, CDR2 SYGVNS. The CDR3 sequence: CASSAFDTPNEKLFF. The CDR3 DNA follows: TGTGCCAGCAGTGCGTTCGACACCCCGAATGAAAAACTGTTTTTT. Full variable domain (outside the CDR3, taken from reference TRBV25-1 and TRBJ1-4): EADIYQTPRYLVIGTGKKITLECSQTMGHDKMYWYQQDPGMELHLIHYSYGVNSTEKGDLSSESTVSRIRTEHFPLTLESARPSHTSQYLCASSAFDTPNEKLFFGSGTQLSVL.

This clone was recorded only once. This chain uses TRBV5-6 with TRBJ2-7, with 7 bases lining up with TRBD1. Germline CDR1 and CDR2: SGHDT and YYEEEE. The CDR3 extends over 16 amino acids. The ends lost 8 bases at V and 0 bases at J; junction bases unmatched: 14. CDR3 nucleotides: TGTGCCAGTCGAATCTATCCGGGACAGAACTCCTACGAGCAGTACTTC. This encodes CASRIYPGQNSYEQYF.

J is TRBJ2-6 and V is TRBV18, with 8 bases identical to TRBD1. Per germline, CDR1 KGHSH and CDR2 LQKENI. The CDR3 runs 17 residues. The ends lost 2 bases at V and 0 bases at J; junction bases unmatched: 3. The CDR3 here is CASSPETGVSGANVLTF. In nucleotides, the CDR3 is TGTGCCAGCTCACCAGAGACAGGGGTCTCTGGGGCCAACGTCCTGACTTTC.

The chain joins TRBV2 to TRBJ1-4, with D perhaps TRBD1 (6 bases). Germline V lookup: CDR1 SNHLY, CDR2 FYNNEI. CDR3 length: 15 residues. The V and J ends lost 7 bases and 0 bases respectively, with 12 bases between them. DNA for the CDR3: TGTGCCAGCACAATACAGGGCGCAACTAATGAAAAACTGTTTTTT. Translation: CASTIQGATNEKLFF.

This sequence joins TRBV10-3 and TRBJ2-7, with 11 bases fitting TRBD2. V shed 10 bases and J 2 bases; nucleotides not matched to a gene: 4. This CDR3 contains 13 residues. Germline V CDR1 and CDR2: ENHRY, SYGVKD. CDR3 nucleotide sequence: TGTGCCACGCTAGCGGGAGGTCCCTACGAGCAGTACTTC. Translated: CATLAGGPYEQYF.

The gene calls are TRBV10-3 and TRBJ2-1, with 8 bases aligning to TRBD1. In germline, CDR1 is ENHRY, CDR2 SYGVKD. V shed 3 bases, J shed 6 bases, and the junction held 4 bases outside the gene matches. CDR3 length: 14 residues. The CDR3 DNA is TGTGCCATCAGTGACAGGGGGCTAGTCAATGAGCAGTTCTTC. Protein sequence: CAISDRGLVNEQFF.

This chain uses TRBV7-9 with TRBJ2-7, with D unresolved. This CDR3 is 15 amino acids long. Trimming pared 0 bases from V and 0 bases from J, leaving 9 bases between. Looked up from germline, CDR1 is SEHNR and CDR2 is FQNEAQ (reference sequence). CDR3 sequence: CASSLAVKSSYEQYF. The CDR3 DNA sequence: TGTGCCAGCAGCTTAGCGGTCAAGAGCTCCTACGAGCAGTACTTC.

This clone showed up just a few times. The chain combines TRBV7-6 with TRBJ2-5; D is perhaps TRBD1 (6 bases). CDR1 SGHVS and CDR2 FNYEAQ come from the germline V gene. The germline V and J ends were trimmed by 0 bases and 2 bases, with 10 bases remaining between them. This CDR3 has 15 amino acids. The CDR3 DNA is TGTGCCAGCAGCTTAGCGAGGGGGATTCAAGAGACCCAGTACTTC. Encoded protein: CASSLARGIQETQYF. The variable domain in full, completed from reference TRBV7-6 and TRBJ2-5, reads GAGVSQSPRYKVTKRGQDVALRCDPISGHVSLYWYRQALGQGPEFLTYFNYEAQQDKSGLPNDRFSAERPEGSISTLTIQRTEQRDSAMYRCASSLARGIQETQYFGPGTRLLVL.

The chain carries TRBV5-1 and TRBJ2-1; no definite D call. V lost 0 bases and J lost 3, with 7 bases in between. The length of the CDR3 is 14 residues. Germline lookup yields CDR1 SGHRS and CDR2 YFSETQ. The CDR3 region is CASSLESGYNEQFF. The CDR3 nucleotides read TGCGCCAGCAGCTTGGAATCAGGCTACAATGAGCAGTTCTTC.

V and J are TRBV27 and TRBJ1-1; TRBD1 matches 7 bases. In germline, CDR1 is MNHEY, CDR2 SMNVEV (reference sequence). J lost 1 base, V lost 8 bases, and 4 bases had no gene match. This CDR3 comprises 13 residues. The CDR3 bases are TGTGCCAGCCAGACAGGGCCGAACACTGAAGCTTTCTTT. Translation gives CASQTGPNTEAFF.

This chain uses TRBV5-1 with TRBJ2-1, with 11 bases aligning to TRBD1. This CDR3 spans 15 amino acids. Germline CDR1 is SGHRS and CDR2 is YFSETQ. V lost 5 bases, J lost 6 bases, and 7 bases stayed unmatched. DNA for the CDR3: TGCGCCAGCAGAGTGGCAGGGACAGGGGGCAATGAGCAGTTCTTC. Translated: CASRVAGTGGNEQFF.

The chain couples TRBV3-1 (or the pseudogene TRBV3-2) to TRBJ2-7; weak D call: TRBD2 (6 bases). Trimming took off 1 base at V and 5 bases at J, with 9 bases between the two ends. Looked up from germline, CDR1 is LGHDT and CDR2 is YNNKEL (reference sequence). The CDR3 totals 13 residues. CDR3 sequence (DNA): TGTGCCAGCAGCCAAGTGGAGGGGAACGAGCAGTACTTC. Its translation: CASSQVEGNEQYF.

The rearrangement uses TRBV6-5 and TRBJ1-3, with D perhaps TRBD1 (6 bases). Deletions cut 5 bases from V and 8 bases from J, with 10 bases between. This CDR3 has 12 residues. Looked up from germline, CDR1 is MNHEY and CDR2 is SVGAGI. The CDR3, as DNA: TGTGCCAGCAGTACAGGGTTATACACCATATATTTT. It encodes CASSTGLYTIYF.

V and J are TRBV7-2 and TRBJ2-3; 8 nucleotides line up with TRBD2. Trimming took 3 bases from V and 0 from J; bases not matched to a gene: 5. Per germline, CDR1 SGHTA and CDR2 FQGNSA. The CDR3 is 16 amino acids. Here the CDR3 DNA reads TGTGCCAGCAGCTTCACTAGCGGACCTAGCACAGATACGCAGTATTTT. Protein: CASSFTSGPSTDTQYF.

The chain joins TRBV7-8 to TRBJ1-1; D not resolved. V lost 2 bases and J lost 0, with 7 bases in between. The CDR3 spans 14 residues. Germline V CDR1 and CDR2: SGHVS, FQNEAQ. CDR3 nucleotide sequence: TGTGCCAGCAGCTTACGGGTCATGAACACTGAAGCTTTCTTT. This codes for CASSLRVMNTEAFF. Together with reference TRBV7-8 and TRBJ1-1, the CDR3 gives the full variable domain: GAGVSQSPRYKVAKRGQDVALRCDPISGHVSLFWYQQALGQGPEFLTYFQNEAQLDKSGLPSDRFFAERPEGSVSTLKIQRTQQEDSAVYLCASSLRVMNTEAFFGQGTRLTVV.

This chain uses TRBV28 with TRBJ2-1; 11 bases are shared with TRBD2. The CDR3 totals 17 residues. Germline trimming cut 5 bases from V and 0 bases from J; bases unmatched to any gene: 6. Germline V lookup: CDR1 MDHEN, CDR2 SYDVKM. CDR3 bases: TGTGCCAGCAGTATAACTAGCGGGAGTGTCTCCTACAATGAGCAGTTCTTC. It is translated as CASSITSGSVSYNEQFF.

This clone was counted once. The chain has TRBV29-1 and TRBJ1-2; D possibly corresponds to TRBD1 (6 bases). Trimming took 3 bases from V and 3 from J, leaving 11 bases between them. Per the germline V gene, CDR1 is SQVTM and CDR2 is ANQGSEA. This CDR3 has 13 residues. The CDR3 bases are TGCAGCGTTGATTGGCAGGGGCACTATGGCTACACCTTC. It specifies CSVDWQGHYGYTF.

The rearrangement links TRBV5-1 to TRBJ1-1; D not resolved. V lost 4 bases and J lost 2, with 12 bases in between. This CDR3 has 14 amino acids. The germline V gene has CDR1 SGHRS and CDR2 YFSETQ. The chain's CDR3 is CASSMSTLNTEAFF. CDR3 DNA sequence: TGCGCCAGCAGCATGAGCACTCTAAACACTGAAGCTTTCTTT.

The chain links TRBV5-1 to TRBJ1-4; 8 nucleotides match TRBD1. The CDR3 contains 15 residues. Germline CDR1 reads SGHRS; CDR2 reads YFSETQ. Unmatched junction bases numbered 8, after V lost 2 bases and J lost 8 bases. CDR3 in DNA: TGCGCCAGCAGCTTCCGGGACAGGCAGATCGAAAAACTGTTTTTT. Protein sequence: CASSFRDRQIEKLFF.

The chain recombines TRBV7-6 with TRBJ2-7; 12 bases match TRBD1. The CDR3 runs to 16 residues. Germline lookup yields CDR1 SGHVS and CDR2 FNYEAQ. V lost 0 bases and J lost 4; bases outside the gene matches: 4. The CDR3 region has the DNA TGTGCCAGCAGCTTAGCGGGACAGGGGGCGGGGTACGAGCAGTACTTC. Protein: CASSLAGQGAGYEQYF.

The chain has TRBV14 and TRBJ2-3, with 9 bases lining up with TRBD1. Germline assignment: CDR1 SGHDN and CDR2 FVKESK. This CDR3 has 16 amino acids. The V and J ends lost 3 bases and 6 bases, in that order; junction bases with no gene match: 10. CDR3 DNA sequence: TGTGCCAGCAGCCATTTCCAGGGACAGGGATCGGATACGCAGTATTTT. Protein product: CASSHFQGQGSDTQYF.

DNA of the CDR3: TGCGCCAGCAGCGTCACTAGCGGGGCCGTCGATGAGCAGTTCTTC. Translation: CASSVTSGAVDEQFF. The rearrangement joins TRBV5-1 to TRBJ2-1, with TRBD2 identical over 10 bases. This CDR3 contains 15 residues. The J segment lost 8 bases and the V segment lost 4 bases, leaving 9 bases of the junction unmatched. Germline loops: CDR1 SGHRS, CDR2 YFSETQ.

This CDR3 is CASSLRSGGYTF. Here the CDR3 DNA reads TGTGCCAGCAGTTTACGGTCGGGTGGCTACACCTTC. V is TRBV28 and J is TRBJ1-2; D is unclear. With 2 bases removed from V and 7 bases from J, the gap between germline ends came to 8 bases. Germline V gene lookup returns CDR1 MDHEN and CDR2 SYDVKM. This CDR3 is built from 12 residues.

The chain has TRBV5-4 and TRBJ2-1; possibly TRBD2 for D (6 bases). The CDR3 has 16 residues. V was trimmed by 2 bases and J by 7 bases, leaving 19 bases between them. Germline CDR1 reads SGHNT; CDR2 reads YYREEE (reference sequence). CDR3 loop: CASSFGPGDAMNEQFF. CDR3 DNA sequence: TGTGCCAGCAGCTTCGGTCCGGGAGACGCGATGAATGAGCAGTTCTTC.

This clone was detected a few times. The chain links TRBV25-1 to TRBJ1-6, with D unresolved. Germline CDR1 is MGHDK and CDR2 is SYGVNS. The ends were cut back, 1 base at V and 14 bases at J, with 12 bases in the middle. The CDR3 sequence is 13 residues long. The DNA of the CDR3 is TGTGCCAGCAGTGAATTAACTGGAAGCGCCCTCCACTTT. It yields the protein CASSELTGSALHF.

This chain links TRBV9 with TRBJ1-6; 11 positions agree with TRBD1. J gave up 9 bases and V 4 bases, and 18 bases lay outside the gene matches. The CDR3 runs 19 residues. CDR1 and CDR2 from the germline V gene are SGDLS and YYNGEE. CDR3 in DNA: TGTGCCAGCAGCCGTAGCGGGACAGGGGGATATAGTGGAAGTTCACCCCTCCACTTT. It is translated as CASSRSGTGGYSGSSPLHF.

Comment on this clone: The junction does not match germline at one end; this may be a read error. J is TRBJ2-7 and V is TRBV5-6, with TRBD2 matching over 9 bases. This CDR3 has 14 residues. CDR1 is SGHDT, CDR2 YYEEEE, per germline. The DNA of the CDR3 is TGTGCCAGCAGCTATTCCTTAGCGGGAGAGGCCTGCAACTTC. Its translation is CASSYSLAGEACNF.